This TCR beta chain was profiled in a study of cytomegalovirus exposure and HLA in healthy donors. The PCR ran on 60 Vbeta and 13 Jbeta primers. Using immunoSEQ multiplex PCR, the repertoire was profiled, and TCRdb retains in-frame clones only, with some absent. The repertoire holds 100,000 to 150,000 clones, with roughly 68% as singletons. Specimen: PBMCs. This TCR was sampled from a woman between 45 and 60 years old in good health and CMV-seropositive.

CDR3 sequence (DNA): TGTGCCAGCAGTGGGCCGGGTCCAGATACGCAGTATTTT. Encoded protein: CASSGPGPDTQYF. This chain connects TRBV2 to TRBJ2-3; D is uncertain. The ends were cut back, 4 bases at V and 4 bases at J, with 9 bases in the middle. Germline lookup yields CDR1 SNHLY and CDR2 FYNNEI. CDR3 length: 13 residues.